These T cell receptor beta chains were read from a single sample in a study of T cell responses to AZD1222 COVID-19 vaccine. The data were produced by immunoSEQ multiplex PCR, yet TCRdb's version contains in-frame clones alone and is incomplete. In the table there are tens of thousands of clones, less than 95% of which are singletons. The specimen was peripheral blood, collected 28 days after the second AZD1222 dose. The receptors here all came from an adult who received the AZD1222 COVID-19 vaccine. Each CDR3 is given with its conserved first and last residue. A D gene is named only where the DNA matches it firmly. The size field is filled for only some rows; it gives once, few, many or a size class.

>19|-|TRBJ2-2|-|TRBV21-1
CASSYYPLKEGVNTGELFF
TGTGCCAGCAGCTATTATCCCCTAAAGGAGGGGGTAAACACCGGGGAGCTGTTTTTT
>14|-|TRBJ1-2|-|TRBV24-1
CATSDLMTSYGYTF
TGTGCCACCAGTGATTTGATGACAAGCTATGGCTACACCTTC
>17|-|TRBJ1-2|-|TRBV7-5
CARPASVAGAGDYGYTF
TGTGCCAGACCCGCCTCCGTAGCCGGGGCCGGGGACTATGGCTACACCTTC
>14|-|TRBJ2-5|-|TRBV5-1
CASSPVEGEETQYF
TGCGCCAGCAGCCCCGTTGAGGGGGAAGAGACCCAGTACTTC
>17|-|TRBJ2-1|TRBD2|TRBV3-1/TRBV3-2
CASSQVPTSGVYNEQFF
TGTGCCAGCAGCCAAGTCCCGACTAGCGGGGTCTACAATGAGCAGTTCTTC
>13|-|TRBJ1-1|-|TRBV12-5
CASAPFPDTEAFF
TGTGCTAGTGCCCCTTTTCCCGACACTGAAGCTTTCTTT
>15|-|TRBJ2-3|-|TRBV5-4
CASSLAGDRQVGWYF
TGTGCCAGCAGCTTGGCTGGGGACCGACAAGTTGGTTGGTATTTT
>15|-|TRBJ2-1|-|TRBV7-6
CASSFGGSSYNEQFF
TGTGCCAGCAGCTTCGGCGGAAGCTCCTACAATGAGCAGTTCTTC
>12|-|TRBJ2-5|-|TRBV5-4
CASSLATETQYF
TGTGCCAGCAGCTTGGCCACGGAGACCCAGTACTTC
>16|-|TRBJ1-6|-|TRBV6-6
CASRPRGRGVGSPLHF
TGTGCCAGCAGGCCCCGGGGTCGAGGGGTCGGTTCACCCCTCCACTTT
>13|-|TRBJ1-2|TRBD1|TRBV7-2
CASSLRDSQGYTF
TGTGCCAGCAGCCTCCGGGACAGCCAAGGCTACACCTTC
>10|-|TRBJ2-3|-|TRBV20-1
CSAHTDTQYF
TGCAGTGCCCACACAGATACGCAGTATTTT
>16|-|TRBJ1-5|-|TRBV7-8
CASSLVGRGSHQPQHF
TGTGCCAGCAGCTTAGTAGGCAGGGGTTCCCATCAGCCCCAGCATTTT
>15|-|TRBJ2-5|-|TRBV4-1
CASSQYGGAFETQYF
TGCGCCAGCAGCCAGTATGGGGGGGCGTTTGAGACCCAGTACTTC
>14|-|TRBJ1-2|-|TRBV5-8
CAPPAGTANYGYTF
TGTGCCCCCCCCGCGGGTACAGCAAACTATGGCTACACCTTC
>14|-|TRBJ1-2|-|TRBV3-1/TRBV3-2
CASSPSGFNYGYTF
TGTGCCAGCAGCCCCTCGGGGTTTAACTATGGCTACACCTTC
>15|-|TRBJ1-4|TRBD1|TRBV5-1
CASSWGTGGREKLFF
TGCGCCAGCAGCTGGGGGACAGGGGGAAGGGAAAAACTGTTTTTT
>16|-|TRBJ2-3|-|TRBV24-1
CATSDATAGRTDTQYF
TGTGCCACCAGTGACGCCACGGCGGGGCGCACAGATACGCAGTATTTT
>13|-|TRBJ1-2|-|TRBV6-1
CASSELGRVGYTF
TGTGCCAGCAGTGAACTGGGCAGGGTTGGCTACACCTTC
>12|-|TRBJ1-1|-|TRBV12-3/TRBV12-4
CASSRGPTEAFF
TGTGCCAGCAGTAGAGGGCCCACTGAAGCTTTCTTT
>11|-|TRBJ1-2|-|TRBV12-3/TRBV12-4
CASSLGYGYTF
TGTGCCAGCAGTTTAGGCTATGGCTACACCTTC
>16|-|TRBJ1-2|TRBD1|TRBV11-3
CASSLPARGQGWGYTF
TGTGCCAGCAGCCTTCCCGCCCGGGGACAGGGATGGGGCTACACCTTC
>13|-|TRBJ1-4|TRBD1|TRBV11-3
CASSYDRDEKLFF
TGTGCCAGCAGCTACGACAGGGATGAAAAACTGTTTTTT
>13|-|TRBJ1-1|-|TRBV6-7
CASRPGTSLKLFF
TGTGCCAGCAGACCCGGGACCTCACTGAAGCTTTTCTTT
>17|-|TRBJ2-1|TRBD1|TRBV7-2
CASSLVYDRGSYNEQFF
TGTGCCAGCAGCTTAGTTTACGACAGGGGTTCCTACAATGAGCAGTTCTTC
>16|-|TRBJ2-5|-|TRBV6-2/TRBV6-3
CASSPNSGTPQETQYF
TGTGCCAGCAGCCCTAATTCCGGGACACCACAAGAGACCCAGTACTTC
>15|-|TRBJ1-4|-|TRBV6-2/TRBV6-3
CASSLLEGPGEKLFF
TGTGCCAGCAGTCTCCTCGAGGGGCCAGGGGAAAAACTGTTTTTT
>12|once|TRBJ1-2|-|TRBV12-3/TRBV12-4
CASSFFGGGYTF
TGTGCCAGCAGTTTCTTTGGGGGTGGCTACACCTTC
>14|-|TRBJ1-1|TRBD1|TRBV6-5
CASSYLRGRTEAFF
TGTGCCAGCAGTTATCTCAGGGGGCGAACTGAAGCTTTCTTT
>14|-|TRBJ2-5|-|TRBV7-8
CASSLAGTMGTQYF
TGTGCCAGCAGCTTAGCCGGGACCATGGGGACCCAGTACTTC
>17|-|TRBJ1-4|TRBD1|TRBV7-2
CASSLQGAWETNEKLFF
TGTGCCAGCAGCCTACAGGGGGCCTGGGAAACTAATGAAAAACTGTTTTTT
>14|-|TRBJ1-2|TRBD1|TRBV7-9
CASSAPDRGRSYTF
TGTGCCAGCAGTGCACCTGACAGGGGGCGCAGCTACACCTTC
>15|-|TRBJ1-5|-|TRBV2
CASSEKAVPDQPQHF
TGTGCCAGCAGTGAAAAGGCCGTCCCCGATCAGCCCCAGCATTTT
>15|-|TRBJ2-1|TRBD2|TRBV7-9
CASSLRREASNEQFF
TGTGCCAGCAGCTTAAGGCGGGAGGCCAGCAATGAGCAGTTCTTC
>14|few|TRBJ2-3|TRBD2|TRBV6-4
CASSGGGATDTQYF
TGTGCCAGCAGTGGCGGGGGGGCCACAGATACGCAGTATTTT
>14|-|TRBJ2-3|-|TRBV29-1
CSVRLLSPTDTQYF
TGCAGCGTTAGACTACTTAGTCCCACAGATACGCAGTATTTT
>18|-|TRBJ2-3|TRBD2|TRBV27
CASTPRFRLAGVSDTQYF
TGTGCCAGCACCCCACGTTTTCGACTAGCGGGAGTGAGTGATACGCAGTATTTT
>18|-|TRBJ2-2|-|TRBV6-2/TRBV6-3
CASSKYPPPGDSTGELFF
TGTGCCAGCAGTAAATACCCTCCGCCTGGCGATTCCACCGGGGAGCTGTTTTTT
>14|once|TRBJ1-1|-|TRBV5-1
CASSLEVMNTEAFF
TGCGCCAGCAGCTTGGAGGTTATGAACACTGAAGCTTTCTTT
>17|-|TRBJ2-1|TRBD2|TRBV13
CASSYQTSGGDYNEQFF
TGTGCCAGCAGTTATCAGACTAGCGGGGGAGACTACAATGAGCAGTTCTTC
>15|-|TRBJ2-7|TRBD1|TRBV2
CASSGGQGRTYEQYF
TGTGCCAGCAGCGGCGGACAGGGTAGGACCTACGAGCAGTACTTC
>13|-|TRBJ1-1|-|TRBV18
CASSVPGVTEAFF
TGTGCCAGCTCAGTTCCCGGCGTGACTGAAGCTTTCTTT
>14|-|TRBJ1-3|TRBD1|TRBV9
CASSAQGARDPIYF
TGTGCCAGCAGCGCGCAGGGGGCTAGAGATCCCATATATTTT
>14|-|TRBJ1-4|TRBD1|TRBV5-8
CASSLLGQGSRLFF
TGTGCCAGCAGCTTGTTGGGACAGGGATCCCGACTGTTTTTT
>15|-|TRBJ2-1|TRBD2|TRBV2
CASGGELAGNNEQFF
TGTGCCAGCGGCGGCGAGCTAGCGGGAAATAATGAGCAGTTCTTC
>17|-|TRBJ2-2|TRBD2|TRBV6-2/TRBV6-3
CASSGTSGRRNTGELFF
TGTGCCAGCAGTGGGACTAGCGGGAGGAGGAACACCGGGGAGCTGTTTTTT
>12|-|TRBJ2-7|-|TRBV6-2/TRBV6-3
CASSTVSYEQYF
TGTGCCAGCAGTACGGTGTCCTACGAGCAGTACTTC
>12|-|TRBJ2-7|-|TRBV28
CASSLLTHEQYF
TGTGCCAGCAGTTTATTGACCCACGAGCAGTACTTC
>11|-|TRBJ2-7|-|TRBV3-1/TRBV3-2
CASSHKKRAYF
TGTGCCAGCAGCCACAAAAAGCGGGCATACTTC
>19|once|TRBJ1-5|TRBD1|TRBV6-1
CASSEKPPGTAYSNQPQHF
TGTGCCAGCAGTGAAAAACCACCTGGGACAGCGTATAGCAATCAGCCCCAGCATTTT
>13|-|TRBJ1-1|-|TRBV12-3/TRBV12-4
CASREAARAEAFF
TGTGCCAGCAGGGAGGCGGCAAGGGCTGAAGCTTTCTTT
>15|once|TRBJ2-2|TRBD1|TRBV28
CASNQGAGVTGELFF
TGTGCCTCGAATCAGGGGGCTGGGGTTACCGGGGAGCTGTTTTTT
>12|-|TRBJ2-5|-|TRBV5-1
CASLDAGETQYF
TGCGCCAGCCTCGACGCGGGGGAGACCCAGTACTTC
>14|-|TRBJ2-7|-|TRBV10-3
CAISASSSDYEQYF
TGTGCCATCAGTGCGAGTAGCTCTGACTACGAGCAGTACTTC
>13|-|TRBJ2-5|TRBD1|TRBV6-5
CASSSDRGETQYF
TGTGCCAGCAGCTCCGACAGGGGTGAGACCCAGTACTTC
>15|-|TRBJ1-2|TRBD1|TRBV19
CASSIPKQGSDGYTF
TGTGCCAGTAGTATACCCAAACAGGGGTCCGATGGCTACACCTTC
>14|-|TRBJ1-1|-|TRBV2
CASTVGAVNTEAFF
TGTGCCAGCACCGTTGGGGCGGTGAACACTGAAGCTTTCTTT
>21|-|TRBJ2-2|-|TRBV6-4
CASRDPGAGMLGKENTGELFF
TGTGCCAGCAGAGACCCCGGGGCGGGTATGTTGGGGAAGGAGAACACCGGGGAGCTGTTTTTT
>13|few|TRBJ1-5|-|TRBV7-2
CASSLRSNQPQHF
TGTGCCAGCAGCTTGAGGAGCAATCAGCCCCAGCATTTT
>15|-|TRBJ2-1|-|TRBV18
CASSQRNGEVNEQFF
TGTGCCAGCTCACAACGGAACGGGGAGGTCAATGAGCAGTTCTTC